The 26 T cell receptor beta chains below were found in one sample sequenced in a study of human T cells and chemical hapten exposure. As to time point: patch test 2, 6 weeks after DPC sensitization. Regarding treatment: therapeutic diphenylcyclopropenone sensitization with weekly scalp DPC. TCRdb called the RACE reads again in MiXCR, with one record for every CDR3 protein. The sample yields roughly 380,000 distinct CDR3 sequences, about 6.9% seen once. This material consisted of whole blood, taken in connection with sensitization to the hapten diphenylcyclopropenone (DPC). These receptors originate from a woman aged 18-35 years with alopecia areata. Some clones in this sample may be carry-over from other donors' samples.

This clonotype has a count of ten or more. The rearrangement uses TRBV5-1 and TRBJ2-3, with 11 positions matching TRBD2. This CDR3 has 17 amino acids. V dropped 0 bases and J dropped 5; count of bases not matched to a gene: 8. Looked up from germline, CDR1 is SGHRS and CDR2 is YFSETQ. The CDR3 protein is CASSLEIAGGPEDTQYF. In nucleotides, the CDR3 is TGCGCCAGCAGCTTGGAAATAGCGGGGGGGCCCGAAGATACGCAGTATTTT.

Many counts were recorded for this clonotype. In DNA, the CDR3 is TGTGCCAGCAGCTTTACGGCGAGCAATCAGCCCCAGCATTTT. Translation: CASSFTASNQPQHF. The chain recombines TRBV5-6 with TRBJ1-5; no reliable D call. CDR3 size: 14 residues. Germline V lookup: CDR1 SGHDT, CDR2 YYEEEE. The V end lost 2 bases, the J end lost 1 base, and 7 bases lay between the germline ends. Based on the CDR3 plus reference TRBV5-6 and TRBJ1-5, the full variable domain is DAGVTQSPTHLIKTRGQQVTLRCSPKSGHDTVSWYQQALGQGPQFIFQYYEEEERQRGNFPDRFSGHQFPNYSSELNVNALLLGDSALYLCASSFTASNQPQHFGDGTRLSIL.

This clonotype was seen at least ten times. The rearrangement uses TRBV12-3 or TRBV12-4 and TRBJ1-2, with D possibly matching TRBD1 (5 bases). Trimming shortened V by 2 bases and J by 5 bases, and 9 bases separated the two germline ends. The CDR3 runs to 13 residues. This CDR3 reads CASSLQGWYGYTF. The CDR3 nucleotides are TGTGCCAGCAGTTTACAGGGTTGGTATGGCTACACCTTC.

This clonotype has more than one count but fewer than ten. The genes are TRBV21-1 and TRBJ1-1; TRBD1 is taken as the D call from the table, unchecked against the DNA. TRBV21-1 is described as a pseudogene. The CDR3 contains 12 residues. The CDR3 DNA follows: TGTGCCATGCAGGGCTCGAACACTGAAGCTTTCTTT. This sequence encodes CAMQGSNTEAFF.

This clonotype was found many times. The CDR3 loop reads CASTGDNRLFF. CDR3 nucleotide sequence: TGTGCCAGCACCGGGGACAATCGGCTGTTTTTT. The gene calls are TRBV27 and TRBJ2-2; possibly TRBD1 for D (6 bases). V was cut by 7 bases and J by 13 bases, with 13 bases left in between. The CDR3 has 11 amino acids. CDR1 and CDR2 (germline): MNHEY, SMNVEV (reference sequence).

The table lists this clonotype with a few counts. This rearrangement joins TRBV5-5 to TRBJ2-2, with D perhaps TRBD1 (6 bases). Trimming took off 4 bases at V and 2 bases at J, with 15 bases between the two ends. Germline CDR1 SGHKS, CDR2 YYEKEE (reference sequence). The CDR3 runs to 16 residues. CDR3 region: CASSKSQGPNTGELFF. CDR3 coding DNA: TGTGCCAGCAGCAAAAGCCAGGGGCCTAACACCGGGGAGCTGTTTTTT.

This clonotype was counted many times. Here the CDR3 reads CASTVSAGNTGELFF. The CDR3 bases are TGTGCCAGCACTGTATCGGCGGGGAACACCGGGGAGCTGTTTTTT. This rearrangement joins TRBV6-1 to TRBJ2-2; maybe TRBD2 (5 bases). This CDR3 has 15 amino acids. Germline V gene lookup returns CDR1 MNHNS and CDR2 SASEGT. Trimming stripped 7 bases from V and 1 base from J, with 13 bases between.

V usage is TRBV7-9 and J usage is TRBJ1-3; D unclear. The CDR3 is 15 amino acids. Trimming removed 7 bases at V and 0 bases at J, with 13 bases between. CDR1 SEHNR and CDR2 FQNEAQ come from the germline V gene (reference sequence). The CDR3 coding sequence is TGTGCCAGCACCTCCGTAGGATTCTCTGGAAACACCATATATTTT. The encoded protein is CASTSVGFSGNTIYF.

The chain couples TRBV27 to TRBJ2-3; 10 nucleotides line up with TRBD2. The ends lost 5 bases at V and 2 bases at J; junction bases unmatched: 7. The CDR3 spans 16 residues. CDR1 and CDR2 from the germline V gene are MNHEY and SMNVEV (reference sequence). The CDR3 region is CASSISGGSFTDTQYF. For the CDR3, the DNA is TGTGCCAGCAGTATTAGCGGGGGGTCATTCACAGATACGCAGTATTTT.

This clonotype was detected a few times. The CDR3 protein is CASSYTPGQGAGGTIYF. The CDR3 DNA sequence: TGTGCCAGCAGCTATACCCCGGGACAGGGGGCCGGGGGCACCATATATTTT. V is TRBV13 and J is TRBJ1-3; 12 nucleotides agree with TRBD1. The CDR3 extends over 17 amino acids. CDR1 is PRHDT and CDR2 is FYEKMQ in the germline V gene (reference sequence). Trimming at V came to 4 bases and at J to 9 bases, leaving 13 bases not matched to a gene.

This chain joins TRBV3-1 and TRBJ2-1; perhaps TRBD2 as D (6 bases). The CDR3 length is 11 residues. Germline values: CDR1 LGHDT, CDR2 YNNKEL (reference sequence). Trimming took off 3 bases at V and 13 bases at J, with 10 bases between the two ends. DNA for the CDR3: TGTGCCAGCAGCCACGCTAGCGACCAGTTCTTC. This codes for CASSHASDQFF.

The table lists this clonotype with a few counts. The chain has TRBV19 and TRBJ1-2; D is undetermined. The V gene's germline CDR1 is LNHDA and CDR2 SQIVND (reference sequence). Trimming removed 10 bases from V and 3 bases from J, with 9 bases in between. The CDR3 runs 11 residues. CDR3 region: CAIGSDYGYTF. CDR3 nucleotides: TGTGCCATCGGAAGCGACTATGGCTACACCTTC. The full variable domain, its missing parts supplied by reference TRBV19 and TRBJ1-2, is DGGITQSPKYLFRKEGQNVTLSCEQNLNHDAMYWYRQDPGQGLRLIYYSQIVNDFQKGDIAEGYSVSREKKESFPLTVTSAQKNPTAFYLCAIGSDYGYTFGSGTRLTVV.

This clonotype was detected ten times or more. The genes are TRBV6-5 and TRBJ1-6; no firm D call. V shed 2 bases and J shed 10 bases, with 18 bases lying between them. CDR1 is MNHEY and CDR2 is SVGAGI in the germline V gene. This CDR3 spans 16 amino acids. The CDR3 DNA reads as TGTGCCAGCAGTTACAGGGCAGCGGCTAGAGGGTCACCCCTCCACTTT. Translated, it gives CASSYRAAARGSPLHF.

There are a few counts of this clonotype. In nucleotides, the CDR3 is TGTGCCAGCAGTGAGTGGAGTTGGGAGCAGTACTTC. Translating gives CASSEWSWEQYF. This chain connects TRBV6-1 to TRBJ2-7; D gene uncertain. The CDR3 spans 12 residues. The germline V and J ends were trimmed by 3 bases and 7 bases, with 10 bases remaining between them. Germline loops: CDR1 MNHNS, CDR2 SASEGT.

This clonotype was counted ten times or more. This CDR3 reads CSVAGTTASNTGELFF. The CDR3, as DNA: TGCAGCGTAGCCGGGACAACGGCCTCGAACACCGGGGAGCTGTTTTTT. The chain links TRBV29-1 to TRBJ2-2; the D gene is possibly TRBD1 (6 bases). Per germline, CDR1 SQVTM and CDR2 ANQGSEA. V was shortened by 6 bases and J by 0 bases, with 17 bases between the two germline ends. This CDR3 is 16 amino acids long.

Notes on this clonotype: This may stem from a read error, because a much larger clone lies one nucleotide away. The chain joins TRBV5-5 to TRBJ2-5, with D unclear. Trimming took off 2 bases at V and 0 bases at J, with 5 bases between the two ends. The CDR3 totals 13 residues. Germline loops: CDR1 SGHKS, CDR2 YYEKEE (reference sequence). In DNA form, the CDR3 reads TGTGCCAGCAGCTTAACAAACCAAGAGACCCAGTACTTC. It is translated as CASSLTNQETQYF.

In its sample, this clonotype was seen once. This sequence may be a read error, since a much larger clone differs from it by one base. The CDR3 region is CAGSQVAGQRTTDIEQFF. CDR3 sequence (DNA): TGTGCCGGCAGTCAGGTCGCAGGCCAGAGAACTACTGACATTGAGCAGTTCTTC. The chain couples TRBV6-2 or TRBV6-3 to TRBJ2-1; D uncertain. Per the germline V gene, CDR1 is MNHEY and CDR2 is SVGEGT. This CDR3 is 18 amino acids long.

In this sample, this clonotype turned up a few times. The chain employs TRBV6-6 and TRBJ1-4; D is undetermined. This CDR3 region has 16 residues. CDR1 and CDR2 from the germline V gene are MNHNY and SVGAGI (reference sequence). V shed 2 bases and J shed 0 bases, with 10 bases lying between them. The CDR3 protein is CASSYNSRATNEKLFF. DNA for the CDR3: TGTGCCAGCAGTTACAACAGCCGGGCAACTAATGAAAAACTGTTTTTT.

The chain recombines TRBV10-3 with TRBJ1-2, with unresolved D. This CDR3 is built from 15 residues. Germline CDR1 is ENHRY and CDR2 is SYGVKD. V lost 8 bases, J lost 3 bases, and 19 bases lay in between. CDR3 protein: CAISGRGGSDYGYTF. In DNA, the CDR3 is TGTGCCATCTCCGGGCGGGGTGGCTCTGACTATGGCTACACCTTC.

There are a few counts of this clonotype. DNA for the CDR3: TGTGCCATCAGGACAGGGCGCGAGCAGTACTTC. Residues: CAIRTGREQYF. The J gene is TRBJ2-7, the V gene TRBV27, with 8 positions matching TRBD1. This CDR3 region has 11 residues. Trimming removed 10 bases from V and 6 bases from J; junction bases left unmatched: 5. The germline CDR1 and CDR2 sequences are MNHEY and SMNVEV (reference sequence).

This clonotype was seen many times. The CDR3 nucleotides are TGTGCCAGCAGCTTAATTGACAGGGCAGAGAACACCTTC. This encodes CASSLIDRAENTF. V is TRBV13 and J is TRBJ1-2, with 7 bases fitting TRBD1. Germline CDR1 reads PRHDT; CDR2 reads FYEKMQ (reference sequence). V lost 2 bases and J lost 12; bases outside the gene matches: 9. The CDR3 has 13 residues.

V gene TRBV6-6 combines with J gene TRBJ2-7; 11 bases are shared with TRBD2. The CDR3 loop spans 15 amino acids. The V gene end was trimmed by 5 bases and the J gene end by 6 bases; junction bases not matched to a gene: 9. Germline assignment: CDR1 MNHNY and CDR2 SVGAGI (reference sequence). The CDR3 nucleotides read TGTGCCAGCAGTCGCCCTATCGGGACTAGCGGCGAGCAGTACTTC. Amino acid sequence: CASSRPIGTSGEQYF.

This clonotype was counted many times. V and J are TRBV6-5 and TRBJ1-3; D is uncertain. V lost 0 bases to trimming and J lost 2 bases, with 8 bases between them. The germline gives CDR1 MNHEY, CDR2 SVGAGI. The CDR3 loop spans 15 amino acids. The CDR3 DNA reads as TGTGCCAGCAGTTACTCACGGCTTACTGGAAACACCATATATTTT. Translating it yields CASSYSRLTGNTIYF.

The chain is built from TRBV29-1 and TRBJ1-1; D ambiguous. V shed 1 base and J shed 0 bases, with 6 bases lying between them. This CDR3 is built from 13 residues. Germline loops: CDR1 SQVTM, CDR2 ANQGSEA. The CDR3 DNA reads as TGCAGCGTTGAAGTCGGTATGAACACTGAAGCTTTCTTT. Its protein is CSVEVGMNTEAFF.

The CDR3, as DNA: TGTGCCAGCAGCTGGAGCCTACCGACTAGCACAGATACGCAGTATTTT. This sequence encodes CASSWSLPTSTDTQYF. The chain uses TRBV11-2 and TRBJ2-3; D is undetermined. The ends were cut back, 4 bases at V and 0 bases at J, with 14 bases in the middle. Germline V CDR1 and CDR2: SGHAT, FQNNGV. The CDR3 is 16 amino acids.

In this sample, this clonotype turned up many times. The chain is built from TRBV10-3 and TRBJ2-3; 8 bases line up with TRBD2. This CDR3 spans 13 amino acids. Germline CDR1 and CDR2: ENHRY and SYGVKD. Germline trimming cut 8 bases from V and 4 bases from J; bases unmatched to any gene: 5. The CDR3 sequence is CAIGLAWADTQYF. The CDR3 coding sequence is TGTGCCATCGGACTAGCTTGGGCAGATACGCAGTATTTT.